The clone carrying this TCR beta chain occurred many times. The J segment lost 0 bases and the V segment lost 5 bases, leaving 8 bases of the junction unmatched. From germline, CDR1 is SEHNR and CDR2 FQNEAQ (reference sequence). The CDR3 length is 17 residues. Amplified TCR beta CDR3 regions came from RNA transcripts. HTBI primers were used for first-round RT-PCR of the TCR CDR3. MiXCR, run by TCRdb on the multiplex PCR reads, gives a single entry per CDR3 protein. The sample shows approximately 530,000 distinct CDR3 sequences, 15% to 20% of them seen only once. The data belong to a study of T cells in Graves' hyperthyroidism and ophthalmopathy.

The chain combines TRBV7-9 with TRBJ2-7, with 12 bases that match TRBD2. This receptor was identified in a man in his forties with Graves' ophthalmopathy. What was sequenced was blood. DNA of the CDR3: TGTGCCAGCAGCCCAGGGACTAGCGGGCACCGCTCCTACGAGCAGTACTTC. It specifies CASSPGTSGHRSYEQYF.